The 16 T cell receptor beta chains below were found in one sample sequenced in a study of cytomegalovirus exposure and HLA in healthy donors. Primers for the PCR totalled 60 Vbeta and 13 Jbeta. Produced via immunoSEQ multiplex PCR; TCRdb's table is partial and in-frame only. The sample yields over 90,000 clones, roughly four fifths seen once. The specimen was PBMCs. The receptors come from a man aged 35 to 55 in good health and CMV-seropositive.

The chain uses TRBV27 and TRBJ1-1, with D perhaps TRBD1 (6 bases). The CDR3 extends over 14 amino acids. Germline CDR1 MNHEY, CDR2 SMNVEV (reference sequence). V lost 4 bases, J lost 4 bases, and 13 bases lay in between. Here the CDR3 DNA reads TGTGCCAGCAGTTCGGACAGAATGAGCACTGAAGCTTTCTTT. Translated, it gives CASSSDRMSTEAFF.

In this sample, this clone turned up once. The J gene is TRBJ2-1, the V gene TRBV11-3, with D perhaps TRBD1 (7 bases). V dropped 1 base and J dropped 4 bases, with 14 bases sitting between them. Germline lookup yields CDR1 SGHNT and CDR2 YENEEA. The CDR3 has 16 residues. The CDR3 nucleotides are TGTGCCAGCAGCTTAGTATCTCAGGGGGGATACAATGAGCAGTTCTTC. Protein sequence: CASSLVSQGGYNEQFF.

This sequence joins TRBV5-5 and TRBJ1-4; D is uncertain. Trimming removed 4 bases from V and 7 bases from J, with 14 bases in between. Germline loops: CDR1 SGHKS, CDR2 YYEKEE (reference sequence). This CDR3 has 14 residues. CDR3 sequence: CASSGSPGTEKLFF. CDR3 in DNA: TGTGCCAGCAGCGGGAGTCCCGGAACTGAAAAACTGTTTTTT.

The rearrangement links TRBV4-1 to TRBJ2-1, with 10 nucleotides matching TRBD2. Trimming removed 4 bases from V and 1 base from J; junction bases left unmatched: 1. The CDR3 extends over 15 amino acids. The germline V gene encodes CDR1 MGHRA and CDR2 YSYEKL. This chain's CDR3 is CASSPSGSSYNEQFF. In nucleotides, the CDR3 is TGCGCCAGCAGCCCTAGCGGGAGTTCCTACAATGAGCAGTTCTTC.

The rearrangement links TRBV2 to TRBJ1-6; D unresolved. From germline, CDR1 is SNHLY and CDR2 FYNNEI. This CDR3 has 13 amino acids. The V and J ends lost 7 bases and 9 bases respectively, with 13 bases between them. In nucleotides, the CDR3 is TGTGCCAGCAACGAGGACGCGGGTTCACCCCTCCACTTT. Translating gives CASNEDAGSPLHF. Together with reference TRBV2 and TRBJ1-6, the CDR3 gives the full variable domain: EPEVTQTPSHQVTQMGQEVILRCVPISNHLYFYWYRQILGQKVEFLVSFYNNEISEKSEIFDDQFSVERPDGSNFTLKIRSTKLEDSAMYFCASNEDAGSPLHFGNGTRLTVT.

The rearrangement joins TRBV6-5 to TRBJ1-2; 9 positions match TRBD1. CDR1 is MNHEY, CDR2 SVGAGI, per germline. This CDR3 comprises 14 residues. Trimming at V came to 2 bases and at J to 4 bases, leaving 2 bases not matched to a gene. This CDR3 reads CASSYGTGSYGYTF. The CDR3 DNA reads TGTGCCAGCAGTTACGGGACAGGGAGCTATGGCTACACCTTC.

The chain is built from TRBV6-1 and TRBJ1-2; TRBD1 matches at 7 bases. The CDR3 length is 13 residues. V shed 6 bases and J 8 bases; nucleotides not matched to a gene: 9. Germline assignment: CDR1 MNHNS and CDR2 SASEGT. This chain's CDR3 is CASSATGTKGYTF. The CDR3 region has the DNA TGTGCCAGCAGCGCGACAGGGACGAAGGGCTACACCTTC.

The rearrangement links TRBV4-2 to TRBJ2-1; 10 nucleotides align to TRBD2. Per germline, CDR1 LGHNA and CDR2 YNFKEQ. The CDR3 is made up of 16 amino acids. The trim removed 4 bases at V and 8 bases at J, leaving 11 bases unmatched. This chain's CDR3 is CASSLWASGGADEQFF. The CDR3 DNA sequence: TGTGCCAGCAGCCTTTGGGCAAGCGGGGGGGCAGATGAGCAGTTCTTC.

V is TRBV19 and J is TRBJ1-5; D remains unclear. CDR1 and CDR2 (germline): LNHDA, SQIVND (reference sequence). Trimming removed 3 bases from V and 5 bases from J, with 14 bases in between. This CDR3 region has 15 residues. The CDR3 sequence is CASSIPQAAHQPQHF. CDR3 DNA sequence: TGTGCCAGTAGTATTCCCCAGGCAGCACATCAGCCCCAGCATTTT.

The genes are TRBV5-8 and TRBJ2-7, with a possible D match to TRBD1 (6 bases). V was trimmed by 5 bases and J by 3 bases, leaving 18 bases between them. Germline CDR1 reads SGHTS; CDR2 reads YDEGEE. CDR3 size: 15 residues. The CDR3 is CASRPFYRVSYEQYF. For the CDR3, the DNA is TGTGCCAGCAGACCATTCTACAGGGTAAGCTACGAGCAGTACTTC.

The CDR3 reads CASSAGTGALTDTQYF. The CDR3 bases are TGCGCCAGCAGTGCCGGGACAGGGGCTCTCACAGATACGCAGTATTTT. V is TRBV10-1 and J is TRBJ2-3, with 10 bases matching TRBD1. CDR3 length: 16 residues. Germline V gives CDR1 WNHNN, CDR2 SYGVQD (reference sequence). The V segment lost 4 bases and the J segment 2 bases; nucleotides outside the gene matches: 6.

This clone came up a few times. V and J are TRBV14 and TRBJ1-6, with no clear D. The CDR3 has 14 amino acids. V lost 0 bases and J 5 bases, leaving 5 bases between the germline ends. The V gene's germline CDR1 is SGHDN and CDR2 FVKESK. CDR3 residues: CASSQETNNSPLHF. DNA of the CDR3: TGTGCCAGCAGCCAAGAGACTAATAATTCACCCCTCCACTTT.

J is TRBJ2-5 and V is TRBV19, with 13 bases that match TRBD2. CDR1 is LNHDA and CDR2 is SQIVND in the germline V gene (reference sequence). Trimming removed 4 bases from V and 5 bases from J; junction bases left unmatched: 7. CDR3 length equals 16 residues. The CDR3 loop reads CASSRGLAGMAETQYF. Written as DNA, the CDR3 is TGTGCCAGTAGTAGGGGACTAGCGGGAATGGCGGAGACCCAGTACTTC. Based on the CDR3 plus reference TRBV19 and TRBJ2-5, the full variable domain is DGGITQSPKYLFRKEGQNVTLSCEQNLNHDAMYWYRQDPGQGLRLIYYSQIVNDFQKGDIAEGYSVSREKKESFPLTVTSAQKNPTAFYLCASSRGLAGMAETQYFGPGTRLLVL.

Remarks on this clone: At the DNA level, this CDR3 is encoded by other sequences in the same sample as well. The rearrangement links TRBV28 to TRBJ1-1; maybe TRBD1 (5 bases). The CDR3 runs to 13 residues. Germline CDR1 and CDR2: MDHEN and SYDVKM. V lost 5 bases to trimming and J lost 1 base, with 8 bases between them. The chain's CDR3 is CASSLTGNTEAFF. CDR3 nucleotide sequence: TGTGCCAGCAGTCTCACAGGGAACACTGAAGCTTTCTTT.

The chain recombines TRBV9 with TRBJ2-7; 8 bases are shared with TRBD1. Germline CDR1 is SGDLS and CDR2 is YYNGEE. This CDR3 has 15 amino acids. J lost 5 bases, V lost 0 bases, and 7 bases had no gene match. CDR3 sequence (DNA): TGTGCCAGCAGCGTAGACAGGACAGGGATCGACGAGCAGTACTTC. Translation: CASSVDRTGIDEQYF.

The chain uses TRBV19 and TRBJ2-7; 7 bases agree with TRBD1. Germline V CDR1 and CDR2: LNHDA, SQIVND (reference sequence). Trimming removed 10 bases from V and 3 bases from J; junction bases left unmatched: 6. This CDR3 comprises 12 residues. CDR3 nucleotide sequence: TGTGCCATCTCCGGACAGGACTACGAGCAGTACTTC. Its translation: CAISGQDYEQYF.